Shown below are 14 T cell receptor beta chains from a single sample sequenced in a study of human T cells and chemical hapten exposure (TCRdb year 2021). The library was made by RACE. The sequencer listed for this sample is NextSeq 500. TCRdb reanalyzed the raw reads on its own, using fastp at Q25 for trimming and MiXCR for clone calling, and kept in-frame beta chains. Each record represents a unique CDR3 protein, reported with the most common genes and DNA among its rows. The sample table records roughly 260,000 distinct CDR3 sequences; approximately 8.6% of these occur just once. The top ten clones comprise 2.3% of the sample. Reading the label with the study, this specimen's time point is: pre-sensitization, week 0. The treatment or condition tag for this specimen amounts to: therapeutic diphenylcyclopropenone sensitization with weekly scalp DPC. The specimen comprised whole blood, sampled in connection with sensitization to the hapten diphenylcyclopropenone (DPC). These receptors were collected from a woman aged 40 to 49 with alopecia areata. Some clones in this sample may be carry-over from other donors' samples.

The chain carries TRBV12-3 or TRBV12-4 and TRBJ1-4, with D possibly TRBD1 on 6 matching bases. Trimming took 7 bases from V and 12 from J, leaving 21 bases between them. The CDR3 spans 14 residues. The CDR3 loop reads CASNLGGRVEELFF. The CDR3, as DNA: TGTGCCAGCAATCTTGGGGGCAGGGTCGAGGAACTGTTTTTT.

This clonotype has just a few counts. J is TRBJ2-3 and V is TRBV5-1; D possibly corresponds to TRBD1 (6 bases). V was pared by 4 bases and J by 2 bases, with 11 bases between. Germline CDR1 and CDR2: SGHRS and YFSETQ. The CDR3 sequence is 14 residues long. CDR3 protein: CASSPGQFTDTQYF. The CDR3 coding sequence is TGCGCCAGCAGCCCAGGACAGTTCACAGATACGCAGTATTTT.

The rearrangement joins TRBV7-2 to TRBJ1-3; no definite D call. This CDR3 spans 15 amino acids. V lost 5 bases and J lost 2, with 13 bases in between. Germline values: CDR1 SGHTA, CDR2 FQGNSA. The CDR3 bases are TGTGCCAGCAGCCCGTCACGTCGGGCTGGAAACACCATATATTTT. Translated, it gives CASSPSRRAGNTIYF.

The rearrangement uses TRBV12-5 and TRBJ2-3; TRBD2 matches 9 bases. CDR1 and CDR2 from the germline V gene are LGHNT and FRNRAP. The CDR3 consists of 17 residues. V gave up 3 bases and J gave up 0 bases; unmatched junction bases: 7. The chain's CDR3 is CASGFRGLASSTDTQYF. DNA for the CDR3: TGTGCTAGTGGTTTCCGCGGACTAGCGTCTAGCACAGATACGCAGTATTTT.

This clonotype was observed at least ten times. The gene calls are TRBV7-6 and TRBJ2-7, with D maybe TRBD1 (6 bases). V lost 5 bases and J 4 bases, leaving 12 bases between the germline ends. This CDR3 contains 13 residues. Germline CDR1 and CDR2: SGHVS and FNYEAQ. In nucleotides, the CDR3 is TGTGCCAGCAGCCCATCACAGGGTTACGAGCAGTACTTC. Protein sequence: CASSPSQGYEQYF.

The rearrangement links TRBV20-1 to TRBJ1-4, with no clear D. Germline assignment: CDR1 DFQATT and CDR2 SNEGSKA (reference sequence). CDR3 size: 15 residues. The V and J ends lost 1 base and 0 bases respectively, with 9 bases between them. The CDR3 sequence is CSARGGFATNEKLFF. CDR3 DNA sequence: TGCAGTGCTAGAGGAGGGTTTGCAACTAATGAAAAACTGTTTTTT.

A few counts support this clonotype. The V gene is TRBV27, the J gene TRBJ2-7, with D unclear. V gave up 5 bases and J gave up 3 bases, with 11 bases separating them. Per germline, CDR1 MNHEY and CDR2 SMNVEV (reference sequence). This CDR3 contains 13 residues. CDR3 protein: CASSRNENYEQYF. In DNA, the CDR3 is TGTGCCAGCAGTCGAAATGAGAACTACGAGCAGTACTTC.

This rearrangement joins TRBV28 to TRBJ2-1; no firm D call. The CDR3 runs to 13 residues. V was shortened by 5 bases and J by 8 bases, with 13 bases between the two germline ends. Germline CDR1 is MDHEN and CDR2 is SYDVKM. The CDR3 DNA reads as TGTGCCAGCAGTACGTTTGAGGCCGATGAGCAGTTCTTC. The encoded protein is CASSTFEADEQFF.

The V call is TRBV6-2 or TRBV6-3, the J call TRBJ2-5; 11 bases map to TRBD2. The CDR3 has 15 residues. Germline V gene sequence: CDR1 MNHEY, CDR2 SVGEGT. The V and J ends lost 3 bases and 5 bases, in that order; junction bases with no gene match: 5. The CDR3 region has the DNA TGTGCCAGCAGTTATGGGACTAGCGGCTTTGAGACCCAGTACTTC. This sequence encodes CASSYGTSGFETQYF.

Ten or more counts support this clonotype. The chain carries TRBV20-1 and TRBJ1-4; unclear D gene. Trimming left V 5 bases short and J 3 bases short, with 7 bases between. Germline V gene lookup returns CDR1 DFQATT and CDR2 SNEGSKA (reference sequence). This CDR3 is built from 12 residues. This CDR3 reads CSAGQPNEKLFF. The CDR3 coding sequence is TGCAGTGCTGGGCAGCCTAATGAAAAACTGTTTTTT.

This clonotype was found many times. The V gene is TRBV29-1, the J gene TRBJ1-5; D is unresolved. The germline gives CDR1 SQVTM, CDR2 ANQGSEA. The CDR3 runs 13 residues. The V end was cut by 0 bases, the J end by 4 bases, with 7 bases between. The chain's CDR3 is CSVEEGGNQPQHF. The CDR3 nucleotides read TGCAGCGTTGAAGAGGGAGGAAATCAGCCCCAGCATTTT.

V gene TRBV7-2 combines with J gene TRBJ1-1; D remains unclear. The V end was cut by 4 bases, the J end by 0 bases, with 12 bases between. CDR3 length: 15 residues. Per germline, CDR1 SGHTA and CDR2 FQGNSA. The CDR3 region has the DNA TGTGCCAGCAGCTGGAGCGTCCTTCTGAACACTGAAGCTTTCTTT. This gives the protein CASSWSVLLNTEAFF.

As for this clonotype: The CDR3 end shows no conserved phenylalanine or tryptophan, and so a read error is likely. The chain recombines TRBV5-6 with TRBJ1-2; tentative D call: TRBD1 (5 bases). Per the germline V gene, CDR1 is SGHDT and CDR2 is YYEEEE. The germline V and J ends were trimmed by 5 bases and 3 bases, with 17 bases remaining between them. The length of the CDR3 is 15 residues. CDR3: CASSKRGRLDYGYTY. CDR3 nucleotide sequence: TGTGCCAGCAGTAAGCGGGGCCGCCTGGACTATGGCTACACCTAC.

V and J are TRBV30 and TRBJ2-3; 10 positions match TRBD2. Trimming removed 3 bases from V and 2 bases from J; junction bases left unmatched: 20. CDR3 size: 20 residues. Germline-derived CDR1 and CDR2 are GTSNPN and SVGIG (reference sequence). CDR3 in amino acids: CAWRVSVAGGPQLYTDTQYF. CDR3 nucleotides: TGTGCCTGGAGGGTGTCAGTAGCGGGAGGTCCACAACTCTACACAGATACGCAGTATTTT.